Below, 28 T cell receptor beta chains from the same sample are listed, as sequenced in a study of cytomegalovirus exposure and HLA in healthy donors. Primers included in the PCR were 60 Vbeta and 13 Jbeta primers. The method was immunoSEQ multiplex PCR; TCRdb's version includes in-frame clones alone and lacks a portion of them. Of under 130,000 clones listed, more than 75% are singletons. Sequenced material: PBMCs. These receptors came from a woman aged 18 to 35 in good health and CMV-seropositive.

The chain recombines TRBV6-1 with TRBJ2-1; 7 bases fit TRBD2. This CDR3 contains 15 residues. Germline V gives CDR1 MNHNS, CDR2 SASEGT. The junction had 5 bases not matched to a gene; V was cut back by 2 bases and J by 4 bases. CDR3 loop: CASSERGDPYNEQFF. CDR3 DNA: TGTGCCAGCAGTGAACGGGGGGACCCATACAATGAGCAGTTCTTC.

This clone was seen a few times. V gene TRBV5-6 combines with J gene TRBJ1-1, with D possibly TRBD1 on 6 matching bases. Germline loops: CDR1 SGHDT, CDR2 YYEEEE. Trimming stripped 1 base from V and 1 base from J, with 14 bases between. The CDR3 covers 16 residues. The CDR3 coding sequence is TGTGCCAGCAGCTTGAGCTGGGGGCCAGGGAACACTGAAGCTTTCTTT. Protein: CASSLSWGPGNTEAFF.

In this sample, this clone turned up a few times. This chain connects TRBV7-5 to TRBJ2-3; TRBD2 is taken as the D call from the table, unchecked against the DNA. TRBV7-5 is assigned pseudogene status. The CDR3 length is 17 residues. The CDR3 sequence: CARSLDETSGLTDTQYF. CDR3 in DNA: TGTGCCAGAAGCTTAGACGAAACTAGCGGACTCACAGATACGCAGTATTTT.

This chain links TRBV10-3 with TRBJ1-3; TRBD1 might be the D (5 bases). The V gene lost 0 bases and the J gene lost 0 bases, with 12 bases spanning the gap. The CDR3 runs to 17 residues. The V gene's germline CDR1 is ENHRY and CDR2 SYGVKD. This chain's CDR3 is CAISESMDTSSGNTIYF. The DNA of the CDR3 is TGTGCCATCAGTGAGTCGATGGACACATCCTCTGGAAACACCATATATTTT.

CDR3: CSVDTGTGIYEQYF. CDR3 in DNA: TGCAGCGTTGATACCGGGACAGGGATCTACGAGCAGTACTTC. This chain links TRBV29-1 with TRBJ2-5; 9 nucleotides agree with TRBD1. With the DNA end fitting TRBJ2-7 better, the J assignment may be wrong. The CDR3 is 14 residues long. Germline CDR1 reads SQVTM; CDR2 reads ANQGSEA.

The J gene is TRBJ2-1, the V gene TRBV19, with 10 positions matching TRBD1. Unmatched junction bases numbered 26, after V lost 10 bases and J lost 2 bases. From germline, CDR1 is LNHDA and CDR2 SQIVND (reference sequence). This CDR3 comprises 21 residues. The CDR3 sequence: CATSSPDWTGGSSGAYNEQFF. In DNA form, the CDR3 reads TGTGCCACCTCTTCCCCGGACTGGACAGGGGGAAGTAGCGGGGCCTACAATGAGCAGTTCTTC.

The chain has TRBV29-1 and TRBJ1-3; TRBD1 matches at 7 bases. V lost 8 bases and J lost 4; bases outside the gene matches: 11. From germline, CDR1 is SQVTM and CDR2 ANQGSEA. CDR3 length: 14 amino acids. The chain's CDR3 is CSQTKDRSGNTIYF. Here the CDR3 DNA reads TGCAGCCAGACAAAGGACAGGTCCGGAAACACCATATATTTT.

The rearrangement joins TRBV14 to TRBJ1-5; 7 nucleotides match TRBD1. Germline values: CDR1 SGHDN, CDR2 FVKESK. The CDR3 totals 15 residues. V was clipped by 3 bases and J by 6 bases; unmatched bases: 8. CDR3 sequence reads: CASSQTGTLPQPQHF. The DNA for the CDR3 is TGTGCCAGCAGCCAGACAGGGACCCTACCTCAGCCCCAGCATTTT.

The chain couples TRBV27 to TRBJ1-2; D possibly corresponds to TRBD1 (6 bases). Germline V gene sequence: CDR1 MNHEY, CDR2 SMNVEV (reference sequence). Trimming took off 0 bases at V and 5 bases at J, with 10 bases between the two ends. This CDR3 has 14 amino acids. The CDR3: CASSLSRTVYGYTF. The CDR3 coding sequence is TGTGCCAGCAGTTTATCAAGGACAGTGTATGGCTACACCTTC.

The chain carries TRBV6-6 and TRBJ1-1; the match to TRBD1 covers 7 bases. The CDR3 has 14 residues. V was clipped by 7 bases and J by 2 bases; unmatched bases: 7. In germline, CDR1 is MNHNY, CDR2 SVGAGI (reference sequence). As DNA, the CDR3 is TGTGCCAGCAACCAAAGACAGGGTAACACTGAAGCTTTCTTT. Translated, it gives CASNQRQGNTEAFF.

This clone has a handful of counts. The chain links TRBV19 to TRBJ1-5; D is undetermined. The V and J ends lost 3 bases and 0 bases respectively, with 6 bases between them. Germline CDR1 and CDR2: LNHDA and SQIVND (reference sequence). The CDR3 runs 14 residues. This chain's CDR3 is CASSIYYSNQPQHF. CDR3 DNA sequence: TGTGCCAGTAGTATCTACTATAGCAATCAGCCCCAGCATTTT. The full variable domain, rest sourced from reference TRBV19 and TRBJ1-5, is DGGITQSPKYLFRKEGQNVTLSCEQNLNHDAMYWYRQDPGQGLRLIYYSQIVNDFQKGDIAEGYSVSREKKESFPLTVTSAQKNPTAFYLCASSIYYSNQPQHFGDGTRLSIL.

V and J are TRBV5-6 and TRBJ2-1, with 7 bases lining up with TRBD2. With V trimmed by 2 bases and J by 8 bases, 16 bases remained unmatched. Germline-derived CDR1 and CDR2 are SGHDT and YYEEEE. The CDR3 is 17 residues long. CDR3 amino acids: CASSFLSGTTAGDEQFF. The CDR3 nucleotides are TGTGCCAGCAGCTTTCTATCCGGGACTACCGCCGGTGATGAGCAGTTCTTC. The whole variable domain, remainder taken from reference TRBV5-6 and TRBJ2-1, is DAGVTQSPTHLIKTRGQQVTLRCSPKSGHDTVSWYQQALGQGPQFIFQYYEEEERQRGNFPDRFSGHQFPNYSSELNVNALLLGDSALYLCASSFLSGTTAGDEQFFGPGTRLTVL.

This clone was counted once. This sequence joins TRBV6-5 and TRBJ2-5; 9 positions agree with TRBD2. J lost 5 bases, V lost 2 bases, and 6 bases had no gene match. The CDR3 is 15 residues long. CDR1 and CDR2 (germline): MNHEY, SVGAGI. The CDR3 loop is CASSYVGTSRETQYF. In DNA form, the CDR3 reads TGTGCCAGCAGTTACGTTGGGACTAGCCGGGAGACCCAGTACTTC.

This clone is a singleton in its sample. The chain couples TRBV27 to TRBJ1-5; 7 nucleotides agree with TRBD1. This CDR3 has 13 amino acids. V lost 5 bases, J lost 5 bases, and 3 bases stayed unmatched. The V gene's germline CDR1 is MNHEY and CDR2 SMNVEV (reference sequence). In DNA, the CDR3 is TGTGCCAGCAGTGACAGGGAAGATCAGCCCCAGCATTTT. The encoded protein is CASSDREDQPQHF.

The chain has TRBV28 and TRBJ2-1; 12 bases are shared with TRBD1. V shed 3 bases and J 8 bases; nucleotides not matched to a gene: 5. This CDR3 region has 15 residues. Germline CDR1 MDHEN, CDR2 SYDVKM. DNA of the CDR3: TGTGCCAGCAGTTTCCCCGGGACAGGGGGCCATGAGCAGTTCTTC. This translates into CASSFPGTGGHEQFF.

The J gene is TRBJ1-2, the V gene TRBV9; no clear D. In germline, CDR1 is SGDLS, CDR2 YYNGEE. This CDR3 contains 15 residues. Trimming took off 0 bases at V and 0 bases at J, with 9 bases between the two ends. CDR3 amino acids: CASSVGGQTNYGYTF. CDR3 sequence (DNA): TGTGCCAGCAGCGTAGGAGGCCAGACTAACTATGGCTACACCTTC. The full variable domain, its missing parts supplied by reference TRBV9 and TRBJ1-2, is DSGVTQTPKHLITATGQRVTLRCSPRSGDLSVYWYQQSLDQGLQFLIQYYNGEERAKGNILERFSAQQFPDLHSELNLSSLELGDSALYFCASSVGGQTNYGYTFGSGTRLTVV.

This rearrangement joins TRBV7-8 to TRBJ2-7; TRBD1 matches 9 bases. The trim removed 5 bases at V and 1 base at J, leaving 6 bases unmatched. Looked up from germline, CDR1 is SGHVS and CDR2 is FQNEAQ. The CDR3 totals 15 residues. The CDR3 DNA sequence: TGTGCCAGCAGCACACGGGACAGGGTTTCCTACGAGCAGTACTTC. Amino acids: CASSTRDRVSYEQYF.

The CDR3 DNA reads TGTGCCTGGAGTGTACCGGTTGGCGAGCAGTACTTC. Protein: CAWSVPVGEQYF. This sequence joins TRBV30 and TRBJ2-7, with no clear D. The CDR3 spans 12 residues. V shed 0 bases and J shed 6 bases, with 9 bases lying between them. Germline V lookup: CDR1 GTSNPN, CDR2 SVGIG (reference sequence).

The chain links TRBV6-5 to TRBJ1-2; D might be TRBD1 (5 bases). V gave up 0 bases and J gave up 4 bases, with 12 bases separating them. Germline V lookup: CDR1 MNHEY, CDR2 SVGAGI. The length of the CDR3 is 15 residues. The CDR3 protein is CASSYSGGEGYGYTF. CDR3 DNA: TGTGCCAGCAGTTACTCGGGAGGGGAGGGCTATGGCTACACCTTC.

The rearrangement links TRBV5-1 to TRBJ2-2, with 7 bases lining up with TRBD1. V was pared by 4 bases and J by 5 bases, with 14 bases of the junction left unmatched. The germline CDR1 and CDR2 sequences are SGHRS and YFSETQ. The CDR3 is 17 amino acids. CDR3 nucleotides: TGCGCCAGCAGCATTGCTATAACCGGGACAGCAACCGGGGAGCTGTTTTTT. Its translation: CASSIAITGTATGELFF.

The J gene is TRBJ1-2, the V gene TRBV5-6, with TRBD1 as a possible D gene (6 bases). The CDR3 spans 15 residues. The germline CDR1 and CDR2 sequences are SGHDT and YYEEEE. Trimming stripped 4 bases from V and 6 bases from J, with 19 bases between. The CDR3 sequence is CASSDYWLGADGYTF. The CDR3 DNA reads TGTGCCAGCAGCGACTATTGGTTGGGGGCGGATGGCTACACCTTC.

CDR3 amino acids: CASSLNPSGNEQYF. The CDR3 DNA reads as TGTGCCAGCAGCTTAAACCCAAGCGGGAACGAGCAGTACTTC. The V gene is TRBV7-9, the J gene TRBJ2-7, with TRBD2 matching 7 bases. CDR3 length: 14 residues. V was pared by 2 bases and J by 5 bases, with 6 bases of the junction left unmatched. Germline CDR1 and CDR2: SEHNR and FQNEAQ (reference sequence). The whole variable domain, remainder taken from reference TRBV7-9 and TRBJ2-7, is DTGVSQNPRHKITKRGQNVTFRCDPISEHNRLYWYRQTLGQGPEFLTYFQNEAQLEKSRLLSDRFSAERPKGSFSTLEIQRTEQGDSAMYLCASSLNPSGNEQYFGPGTRLTVT.

The gene calls are TRBV6-6 and TRBJ1-1; D is unclear. Germline V gives CDR1 MNHNY, CDR2 SVGAGI (reference sequence). The CDR3 loop spans 13 amino acids. Trimming removed 7 bases at V and 0 bases at J, with 9 bases between. The CDR3 coding sequence is TGTGCCAGCAATATACAGATGAACACTGAAGCTTTCTTT. Encoded protein: CASNIQMNTEAFF.

CDR3 residues: CASSLAWRMNTGELFF. In DNA form, the CDR3 reads TGTGCCAGCAGCTTGGCCTGGCGGATGAACACCGGGGAGCTGTTTTTT. V is TRBV5-6 and J is TRBJ2-2, with D unresolved. The CDR3 consists of 16 residues. Germline V gene lookup returns CDR1 SGHDT and CDR2 YYEEEE. Deletions cut 0 bases from V and 1 base from J, with 10 bases between.

The chain carries TRBV5-1 and TRBJ1-6, with TRBD1 matching over 9 bases. Trimming took 0 bases from V and 8 from J; bases not matched to a gene: 0. The CDR3 sequence is 14 residues long. Germline loops: CDR1 SGHRS, CDR2 YFSETQ. The CDR3 loop is CASSLGTGDSPLHF. The CDR3 DNA is TGCGCCAGCAGCTTGGGGACAGGGGATTCACCCCTCCACTTT.

The chain uses TRBV7-3 and TRBJ2-5, with D possibly matching TRBD2 (5 bases). The CDR3 is 14 residues long. Germline CDR1 is SGHTA and CDR2 is FQGTGA. The V end was cut by 2 bases, the J end by 3 bases, with 10 bases between. The CDR3 protein is CASSLGLAEETQYF. In DNA, the CDR3 is TGTGCCAGCAGCTTAGGCCTAGCCGAAGAGACCCAGTACTTC. Drawing the rest from reference TRBV7-3 and TRBJ2-5, the complete variable domain is GAGVSQTPSNKVTEKGKYVELRCDPISGHTALYWYRQSLGQGPEFLIYFQGTGAADDSGLPNDRFFAVRPEGSVSTLKIQRTERGDSAVYLCASSLGLAEETQYFGPGTRLLVL.

This chain links TRBV6-1 with TRBJ2-1, with 7 bases lining up with TRBD2. The CDR3 runs 12 residues. Germline V gene sequence: CDR1 MNHNS, CDR2 SASEGT. V shed 6 bases, J shed 15 bases, and the junction held 11 bases outside the gene matches. This chain's CDR3 is CASRMTSSPTFF. The CDR3 DNA is TGTGCCAGCAGGATGACTAGCTCGCCGACGTTCTTC.

The chain is built from TRBV11-2 and TRBJ1-1; the match to TRBD1 covers 7 bases. This CDR3 contains 15 residues. The V segment lost 5 bases and the J segment 4 bases; nucleotides outside the gene matches: 10. Germline V lookup: CDR1 SGHAT, CDR2 FQNNGV. CDR3 amino acids: CASSPTRGRRTEAFF. The DNA for the CDR3 is TGTGCCAGCAGCCCCACCAGGGGGAGACGCACTGAAGCTTTCTTT.